Presented here are 14 T cell receptor beta chains from one specimen sequenced in a study of T-cell reconstitution after alpha-beta-depleted transplantation in children. Preparing the TCRbeta library involved the use of unique molecular identifiers. From the PCR reads, TCRdb called clonotypes with MiXCR, one entry per CDR3 protein. Of 670,000 or so distinct CDR3 sequences in the sample, around 13% were seen once. Specimen: PBMCs, collected before TCRalphabeta/CD19-depleted stem cell transplant. These TCRs come from a girl aged 2 to 10 with congenital amegakaryocytic thrombocytopenia, due to receive a stem cell transplant.

This clonotype was observed many times. CDR3 DNA: TGTGCCAGCGGAGCTGGGACAGCCAAAAACATTCAGTACTTC. It is translated as CASGAGTAKNIQYF. This chain links TRBV12-3 or TRBV12-4 with TRBJ2-4, with D tentatively TRBD1 or TRBD2 (5 bases each). The CDR3 loop spans 14 amino acids. Trimming pared 8 bases from V and 0 bases from J, leaving 11 bases between.

This clonotype appeared many times. This chain joins TRBV5-1 and TRBJ1-6; D perhaps matches TRBD1 (6 bases). The CDR3 loop spans 15 amino acids. Germline CDR1 and CDR2: SGHRS and YFSETQ. Trimming took off 0 bases at V and 7 bases at J, with 11 bases between the two ends. CDR3 region: CASSLAGGPNSPLHF. In nucleotides, the CDR3 is TGCGCCAGCAGCTTGGCCGGGGGGCCAAATTCACCCCTCCACTTT.

This clonotype has a count of ten or more. The chain recombines TRBV20-1 with TRBJ2-5; D is undetermined. Germline lookup yields CDR1 DFQATT and CDR2 SNEGSKA (reference sequence). The ends were cut back, 2 bases at V and 3 bases at J, with 10 bases in the middle. The CDR3 is made up of 13 amino acids. DNA of the CDR3: TGCAGTGCTAGAAGCGATTTTAAAGAGACCCAGTACTTC. Encoded protein: CSARSDFKETQYF.

There are many counts of this clonotype. The V call is TRBV7-9, the J call TRBJ2-7, with 9 nucleotides matching TRBD1. J was trimmed by 3 bases and V by 4 bases; bases with no gene match: 4. This CDR3 comprises 14 residues. Germline V gives CDR1 SEHNR, CDR2 FQNEAQ (reference sequence). The CDR3 sequence is CASSSRDRVYEQYF. CDR3 coding DNA: TGTGCCAGCAGCTCCCGGGACAGGGTCTACGAGCAGTACTTC.

This clonotype was counted at least ten times. This sequence joins TRBV10-3 and TRBJ2-1, with TRBD2 matching over 8 bases. Germline lookup yields CDR1 ENHRY and CDR2 SYGVKD. This CDR3 region has 15 residues. Trimming cost V 10 bases and J 10 bases; bases outside gene matches: 18. This chain's CDR3 is CATESLASGPSEQFF. CDR3 DNA: TGTGCCACGGAGTCGTTGGCTAGCGGGCCGAGCGAGCAGTTCTTC.

The chain links TRBV15 to TRBJ1-2, with D perhaps matching TRBD1 (6 bases). V was pared by 0 bases and J by 6 bases, with 11 bases between. Germline V gives CDR1 LNHNV, CDR2 YYDKDF (reference sequence). CDR3 length: 14 amino acids. The CDR3: CATSREGHSNGYTF. The DNA for the CDR3 is TGTGCCACCAGCAGAGAGGGACATAGTAATGGCTACACCTTC. Using reference TRBV15 and TRBJ1-2 for the parts outside the CDR3, the full variable domain is DAMVIQNPRYQVTQFGKPVTLSCSQTLNHNVMYWYQQKSSQAPKLLFHYYDKDFNNEADTPDNFQSRRPNTSFCFLDIRSPGLGDTAMYLCATSREGHSNGYTFGSGTRLTVV.

This clonotype was observed a handful of times. The chain is built from TRBV5-1 and TRBJ2-7; no definite D call. Trimming took 6 bases from V and 5 from J, leaving 15 bases between them. The CDR3 totals 13 residues. CDR1 and CDR2 from the germline V gene are SGHRS and YFSETQ. In nucleotides, the CDR3 is TGCGCCAGCAAGGGTCAGGCCCCCCACGAGCAGTACTTC. Translating gives CASKGQAPHEQYF.

Here the CDR3 DNA reads TGTGCCAGCAGCGGAAGACAGATCGGCAATGAGCAGTTCTTC. This encodes CASSGRQIGNEQFF. The gene calls are TRBV9 and TRBJ2-1; weak D call: TRBD1 (5 bases). V was shortened by 3 bases and J by 6 bases, with 13 bases between the two germline ends. Germline CDR1 and CDR2: SGDLS and YYNGEE. CDR3 size: 14 residues.

This clonotype showed up just a few times. V and J are TRBV20-1 and TRBJ2-6; D is unclear. Germline loops: CDR1 DFQATT, CDR2 SNEGSKA (reference sequence). The CDR3 has 14 residues. V lost 2 bases, J lost 2 bases, and 7 bases lay in between. The CDR3 sequence is CSARNRAGANVLTF. The CDR3 nucleotides are TGCAGTGCTAGAAACCGGGCTGGGGCCAACGTCCTGACTTTC.

In its sample, this clonotype was seen a few times. The CDR3 sequence is CASLRTADTEAFF. The CDR3 DNA follows: TGTGCCAGCCTTAGGACGGCTGACACTGAAGCTTTCTTT. The chain couples TRBV2 to TRBJ1-1, with D uncertain. CDR1 SNHLY and CDR2 FYNNEI come from the germline V gene. The CDR3 runs to 13 residues. Trimming pared 8 bases from V and 3 bases from J, leaving 13 bases between. Together with reference TRBV2 and TRBJ1-1, the CDR3 gives the full variable domain: EPEVTQTPSHQVTQMGQEVILRCVPISNHLYFYWYRQILGQKVEFLVSFYNNEISEKSEIFDDQFSVERPDGSNFTLKIRSTKLEDSAMYFCASLRTADTEAFFGQGTRLTVV.

The table lists this clonotype with many counts. This chain links TRBV6-5 with TRBJ2-1; TRBD1 is a possible D gene (6 bases). The CDR3 runs to 18 residues. Germline values: CDR1 MNHEY, CDR2 SVGAGI. The V gene lost 2 bases and the J gene lost 1 base, with 18 bases spanning the gap. The CDR3 loop is CASSYGQPTVRSYNEQFF. DNA of the CDR3: TGTGCCAGCAGTTACGGACAGCCGACTGTACGGTCCTACAATGAGCAGTTCTTC.

The rearrangement links TRBV7-9 to TRBJ2-2; 8 bases fit TRBD2. With V trimmed by 7 bases and J by 0 bases, 7 bases remained unmatched. The CDR3 runs 16 residues. Germline V lookup: CDR1 SEHNR, CDR2 FQNEAQ (reference sequence). The CDR3 nucleotides read TGTGCCAGCACCCTGACTAGCGCGTCGAACACCGGGGAGCTGTTTTTT. The encoded protein is CASTLTSASNTGELFF.

There are many counts of this clonotype. The chain recombines TRBV5-1 with TRBJ2-7, with a possible D match to TRBD2 (5 bases). CDR1 SGHRS and CDR2 YFSETQ come from the germline V gene. The V end lost 1 base, the J end lost 5 bases, and 13 bases lay between the germline ends. This CDR3 contains 14 residues. The CDR3 is CASSLRGRENEQYF. The CDR3 nucleotides read TGCGCCAGCAGCTTGCGTGGTCGGGAAAACGAGCAGTACTTC. Supplemented by reference TRBV5-1 and TRBJ2-7, the full variable domain reads KAGVTQTPRYLIKTRGQQVTLSCSPISGHRSVSWYQQTPGQGLQFLFEYFSETQRNKGNFPGRFSGRQFSNSRSEMNVSTLELGDSALYLCASSLRGRENEQYFGPGTRLTVT.

As to this clonotype: Just one base apart from a much larger clone, this may be a read error. V is TRBV12-3 or TRBV12-4 and J is TRBJ2-3; tentative D call: TRBD1 (5 bases). The J call may be in error: the DNA end matches TRBJ1-5 better. There are 13 residues in the CDR3. CDR3 region: CASSLGPQDTQHF. The CDR3 nucleotides are TGTGCCAGCAGTTTGGGGCCTCAAGATACGCAGCATTTT.